The rows below give T cell receptor beta chains drawn from one sample of a study of identical twins. TCRdb redid the calling of the 5' RACE reads with MiXCR, one entry per CDR3 protein. This table holds fewer than 250,000 distinct CDR3 sequences, less than 10% found once. Sequencing used memory (CD45RO+) T cells sorted from blood. These receptors all come from a woman aged 18-29 years in good health. Both conserved end residues are part of each CDR3. D genes are given only for firm matches. Size values are once, few and many counts, or a class for expanded clones, and some rows have none.

19	few	TRBV12-3/TRBV12-4	-	TRBJ2-3	TGTGCCAGCAGTTTATACATCAGCGGGAGCGAGGGGGCGGGAGATACGCAGTATTTT	CASSLYISGSEGAGDTQYF
17	-	TRBV27	TRBD2	TRBJ2-5	TGTGCCAGCAGCCCTCTAGCGGGAGGGCCCTCGGAAGAGGCCCAGTACTTC	CASSPLAGGPSEEAQYF
15	many	TRBV12-3/TRBV12-4	TRBD1	TRBJ2-7	TGTGCCAGCAGTTTTGGGGACAGGGTTTACTACGAGCAGTACTTC	CASSFGDRVYYEQYF
17	few	TRBV6-5	TRBD1	TRBJ2-1	TGTGCCAGCAGTTCTGAGCGTGGACAGGGGGCGTACAATGAGCAGTTCTTC	CASSSERGQGAYNEQFF
15	-	TRBV25-1	-	TRBJ2-7	TGTGCCAGCAGTGAATGGGGACAAGGGGTCTACGAGCAGTACTTC	CASSEWGQGVYEQYF
14	few	TRBV20-1	TRBD2	TRBJ2-7	TGCAGTGCTAGAGTTGCGGGAGGGATAAACGAGCAGTACTTC	CSARVAGGINEQYF
14	many	TRBV7-8	TRBD1	TRBJ2-1	TGTGCCAGCAGCGCCGGGACAGGGAATCGTGAGCAGTTCTTC	CASSAGTGNREQFF
15	-	TRBV7-3	-	TRBJ2-1	TGTGCCAGCGGACCAAAGCCGGATTCTTACAATGAGCAGTTCTTC	CASGPKPDSYNEQFF
14	-	TRBV4-3	-	TRBJ2-3	TGCGCCAGCAGCCAAGTCATCGGGGGAGATACGCAGTATTTT	CASSQVIGGDTQYF
15	many	TRBV29-1	-	TRBJ2-1	TGCAGCGTTGAAGAGGTCGGGGGCGCCTACAATGAGCAGTTCTTC	CSVEEVGGAYNEQFF
13	-	TRBV5-1	TRBD1	TRBJ1-2	TGCGCCAGCAGGTCCGGGACAGGGGAGGGCTACACCTTC	CASRSGTGEGYTF
15	-	TRBV18	-	TRBJ1-1	TGTGCCAGCTCACTTAACAGGGAGAGGGGGACTGAAGCTTTCTTT	CASSLNRERGTEAFF
15	-	TRBV5-1	TRBD2	TRBJ2-7	TGCGCCAGCAGCTTGGGTGGCGGGGGGCGAGGCGAGCAGTACTTC	CASSLGGGGRGEQYF
9	-	TRBV20-1	-	TRBJ1-1	TGCAGTGCAGCGGGTGAAGCTTTCTTT	CSAAGEAFF